This section outlines one T cell receptor beta chain sequence together with its context. Random hexamers were used to reverse transcribe an amount of roughly 0.5 to 1 ug RNA. MiXCR, run by TCRdb on the immunoSEQ multiplex PCR reads, gives a single entry per CDR3 protein. This sample has about 120,000 distinct CDR3 sequences; 96% occur once, and the top ten carry roughly 0.13%. The CDR3 length is 14 residues. Germline lookup yields CDR1 SNHLY and CDR2 FYNNEI. Trimming shortened V by 6 bases and J by 1 base, and 12 bases separated the two germline ends. This specimen belongs to a study of CD8 T cells in Susac syndrome. The authors sequenced TCR beta from blood CD8+ and CD4+ T cells.

Material: CD4+ T cells from PBMCs. V gene TRBV2 combines with J gene TRBJ1-1; tentative D call: TRBD1 (5 bases). The clonotype comes from a human donor with Susac syndrome. The CDR3 reads CASSWDARNTEAFF. The CDR3 DNA sequence: TGTGCCAGCAGCTGGGACGCCAGGAACACTGAAGCTTTCTTT.